The entry below gives a single TCR beta chain sequence along with its context. This entry is derived from a study of blood T cell repertoires in COVID-19. Study-level background: COVID-19 samples collected from the United States, Italy and Spain covered acute and convalescent phases. PBMCs, B-cell-depleted T cells, or T cells were the source of the cDNA or gDNA that made up the material.

As handled by the study authors: Reference gene primer amplification gave nucleated cell count estimates. Sequencing was performed with immunoSEQ multiplex PCR; in TCRdb, only in-frame clones are kept and a portion is missing. V and J calls and clone size follow that table, whereas D and trimming were derived from the DNA. The sample records 150,000 to 180,000 clones, 80% to 90% being singletons. Trimming stripped 2 bases from V and 10 bases from J, with 12 bases between. CDR1 and CDR2 from the germline V gene are MNHEY and SVGAGI. This CDR3 region has 14 residues. The chain combines TRBV6-5 with TRBJ1-6; tentatively, D is TRBD1 (5 bases). The source is a woman aged 40 to 49 with acute or convalescent COVID-19. Sample: peripheral blood. DNA for the CDR3: TGTGCCAGCAGTTACGCTCCAGGGTCCTCACCCCTCCACTTT. Translating gives CASSYAPGSSPLHF.